A single sample gave rise to the 19 T cell receptor beta chains below, sequenced in a study of blood T cell repertoires in COVID-19. Libraries were prepared by immunoSEQ multiplex PCR; TCRdb keeps only in-frame clonotypes and omits some of them. The sample has some 100,000 clones; about 91% are singletons. Sequenced sample: peripheral blood. The receptor source for this set is a human donor in a cohort sampled during active COVID-19.

The V and J genes are TRBV19 and TRBJ2-5; D possibly corresponds to TRBD2 (6 bases). The V gene's germline CDR1 is LNHDA and CDR2 SQIVND (reference sequence). The CDR3 loop spans 15 amino acids. Trimming stripped 2 bases from V and 5 bases from J, with 15 bases between. This CDR3 is CASSIQRARGETQYF. DNA of the CDR3: TGTGCCAGTAGTATACAGCGGGCCAGAGGGGAGACCCAGTACTTC.

This clone was picked up one time. This chain uses TRBV7-2 with TRBJ1-3, with a tentative D call TRBD1 (5 bases). Germline-derived CDR1 and CDR2 are SGHTA and FQGNSA. The CDR3 is 14 residues long. V gave up 5 bases and J gave up 5 bases, with 13 bases separating them. The CDR3 bases are TGTGCCAGCAGCCGCCAAGACAGTCGAAACACCATATATTTT. Its protein product is CASSRQDSRNTIYF.

The chain links TRBV11-1 to TRBJ2-3; 13 bases are shared with TRBD2. The germline gives CDR1 SGHAT, CDR2 FQDESV (reference sequence). V lost 4 bases, J lost 5 bases, and 6 bases stayed unmatched. This CDR3 has 16 residues. CDR3 in amino acids: CASSSGLAGEVDTQYF. CDR3 nucleotides: TGTGCCAGCAGCTCCGGACTAGCGGGAGAAGTAGATACGCAGTATTTT. The entire variable domain, with the rest obtained from reference TRBV11-1 and TRBJ2-3, is as follows: EAEVAQSPRYKITEKSQAVAFWCDPISGHATLYWYRQILGQGPELLVQFQDESVVDDSQLPKDRFSAERLKGVDSTLKIQPAELGDSAMYLCASSSGLAGEVDTQYFGPGTRLTVL.

The V gene is TRBV6-5, the J gene TRBJ2-7; TRBD1 is a possible D gene (6 bases). The germline V gene has CDR1 MNHEY and CDR2 SVGAGI. V lost 7 bases, J lost 5 bases, and 15 bases lay in between. The CDR3 has 13 amino acids. Written as DNA, the CDR3 is TGTGCCAGCACTCGGGACACCACCCACGAGCAGTACTTC. Translation gives CASTRDTTHEQYF.

With regard to this clone: This specimen includes other DNA sequences encoding the same CDR3. V is TRBV19 and J is TRBJ2-3; TRBD2 matches at 10 bases. The CDR3 covers 15 residues. V dropped 4 bases and J dropped 0; count of bases not matched to a gene: 1. CDR1 and CDR2 from the germline V gene are LNHDA and SQIVND (reference sequence). The CDR3 DNA reads TGTGCCAGTAGTACGACTAGCGGGAGCACAGATACGCAGTATTTT. As protein: CASSTTSGSTDTQYF.

The gene calls are TRBV27 and TRBJ1-1; D possibly corresponds to TRBD1 (5 bases). Deletions cut 1 base from V and 1 base from J, with 13 bases between. The CDR3 is 16 residues long. CDR1 is MNHEY and CDR2 is SMNVEV in the germline V gene (reference sequence). Here the CDR3 reads CASSLFLQGSNTEAFF. CDR3 in DNA: TGTGCCAGCAGTTTATTCCTTCAGGGCTCGAACACTGAAGCTTTCTTT.

The chain carries TRBV6-1 and TRBJ1-6; tentative D call: TRBD1 (5 bases). Germline CDR1 MNHNS, CDR2 SASEGT. This CDR3 region has 17 residues. V dropped 4 bases and J dropped 0 bases, with 13 bases sitting between them. The chain's CDR3 is CASSGNQGSSYNSPLHF. The CDR3 nucleotides read TGTGCCAGCAGTGGAAATCAGGGAAGCTCCTATAATTCACCCCTCCACTTT.

The V call is TRBV7-9, the J call TRBJ2-2; 7 nucleotides match TRBD1. This CDR3 region has 16 residues. J gave up 2 bases and V 1 base, and 4 bases lay outside the gene matches. CDR1 is SEHNR and CDR2 is FQNEAQ in the germline V gene (reference sequence). The CDR3 DNA reads as TGTGCCAGCAGCTTAGGCGCAGGGGGAAACACCGGGGAGCTGTTTTTT. This sequence encodes CASSLGAGGNTGELFF.

The V and J genes are TRBV24-1 and TRBJ2-1, with TRBD2 matching over 7 bases. The CDR3 is 14 residues long. CDR1 is KGHDR, CDR2 SFDVKD, per germline. Unmatched junction bases numbered 9, after V lost 12 bases and J lost 2 bases. The CDR3 region is CAAAGRGAYNEQFF. The CDR3, as DNA: TGTGCCGCTGCGGGACGGGGGGCCTACAATGAGCAGTTCTTC.

This rearrangement joins TRBV5-4 to TRBJ2-7; TRBD2 agrees at 8 bases. Germline CDR1 reads SGHNT; CDR2 reads YYREEE (reference sequence). There are 15 residues in the CDR3. V lost 0 bases to trimming and J lost 3 bases; unmatched junction nucleotides: 5. The CDR3 nucleotides read TGTGCCAGCAGCTTGGTCGGTAGCGGGAACTACGAGCAGTACTTC. This gives the protein CASSLVGSGNYEQYF. The whole variable domain, remainder taken from reference TRBV5-4 and TRBJ2-7, is ETGVTQSPTHLIKTRGQQVTLRCSSQSGHNTVSWYQQALGQGPQFIFQYYREEENGRGNFPPRFSGLQFPNYSSELNVNALELDDSALYLCASSLVGSGNYEQYFGPGTRLTVT.

This chain links TRBV25-1 with TRBJ1-6; D is perhaps TRBD1 (5 bases). The CDR3 is 16 amino acids. Germline CDR1 MGHDK, CDR2 SYGVNS. Trimming took 4 bases from V and 10 from J, leaving 20 bases between them. In DNA form, the CDR3 reads TGTGCCAGCAGTGCCTCGGGGGGAGGCGGGGAGTCACCCCTCCACTTT. It codes for CASSASGGGGESPLHF.

The chain joins TRBV9 to TRBJ2-6; D is unclear. The V gene lost 2 bases and the J gene lost 0 bases, with 6 bases spanning the gap. The CDR3 totals 15 residues. Per germline, CDR1 SGDLS and CDR2 YYNGEE. The DNA for the CDR3 is TGTGCCAGCAGCGTCTCGTTCTCTGGGGCCAACGTCCTGACTTTC. It encodes CASSVSFSGANVLTF.

The genes are TRBV28 and TRBJ2-5; 8 nucleotides line up with TRBD2. V lost 6 bases and J lost 1; bases outside the gene matches: 13. This CDR3 contains 17 residues. The germline CDR1 and CDR2 sequences are MDHEN and SYDVKM. The CDR3 sequence: CASRPTPGREAQETQYF. In DNA, the CDR3 is TGTGCCAGCAGACCCACCCCAGGGCGGGAGGCCCAAGAGACCCAGTACTTC. Complete variable domain (other parts from reference TRBV28 and TRBJ2-5): DVKVTQSSRYLVKRTGEKVFLECVQDMDHENMFWYRQDPGLGLRLIYFSYDVKMKEKGDIPEGYSVSREKKERFSLILESASTNQTSMYLCASRPTPGREAQETQYFGPGTRLLVL.

A few counts support this clone. The gene calls are TRBV2 and TRBJ2-1, with 9 bases aligning to TRBD1. Losses at the gene ends were 7 bases for V and 7 bases for J; bases not matched to a gene: 14. CDR1 and CDR2 from the germline V gene are SNHLY and FYNNEI. The CDR3 consists of 16 residues. The CDR3 spells CASIGQGPFLGNEQFF. The CDR3 coding sequence is TGTGCCAGCATCGGACAGGGGCCCTTTCTTGGTAATGAGCAGTTCTTC.

The rearrangement links TRBV7-8 to TRBJ2-7, with D possibly matching TRBD1 (5 bases). This CDR3 contains 12 residues. Germline-derived CDR1 and CDR2 are SGHVS and FQNEAQ. V lost 5 bases and J lost 6, with 11 bases in between. CDR3 residues: CASSLQGGEQYF. Here the CDR3 DNA reads TGTGCCAGCAGCCTCCAGGGTGGCGAGCAGTACTTC.

The CDR3 loop reads CASSLEDTGELFF. The CDR3, as DNA: TGTGCCAGCAGCTTAGAGGACACCGGGGAGCTGTTTTTT. The chain uses TRBV5-4 and TRBJ2-2; D gene uncertain. Looked up from germline, CDR1 is SGHNT and CDR2 is YYREEE (reference sequence). V lost 2 bases to trimming and J lost 3 bases, with 5 bases between them. This CDR3 is 13 amino acids long.

The sample holds one count of this clone. The V gene is TRBV6-6, the J gene TRBJ1-2; perhaps TRBD1 as D (6 bases). The V end lost 2 bases, the J end lost 6 bases, and 19 bases lay between the germline ends. Germline values: CDR1 MNHNY, CDR2 SVGAGI (reference sequence). The CDR3 is 16 amino acids. In nucleotides, the CDR3 is TGTGCCAGCAGTTACCCCCCGGCGGGGGCCGAGGATGGCTACACCTTC. This sequence encodes CASSYPPAGAEDGYTF.

The chain carries TRBV5-4 and TRBJ2-1, with 8 bases that match TRBD2. The CDR3 spans 15 residues. Germline lookup yields CDR1 SGHNT and CDR2 YYREEE (reference sequence). V was clipped by 4 bases and J by 6 bases; unmatched bases: 9. This CDR3 is CASSAPVGGGNEQFF. CDR3 in DNA: TGTGCCAGCAGCGCCCCGGTCGGGGGGGGCAATGAGCAGTTCTTC.

The J gene is TRBJ2-1, the V gene TRBV29-1, with 9 bases aligning to TRBD2. The CDR3 has 13 amino acids. V was clipped by 6 bases and J by 9 bases; unmatched bases: 9. Germline CDR1 and CDR2: SQVTM and ANQGSEA. This CDR3 reads CSVQVAGVGEQFF. The CDR3 DNA reads TGCAGCGTACAGGTAGCGGGAGTAGGTGAGCAGTTCTTC.